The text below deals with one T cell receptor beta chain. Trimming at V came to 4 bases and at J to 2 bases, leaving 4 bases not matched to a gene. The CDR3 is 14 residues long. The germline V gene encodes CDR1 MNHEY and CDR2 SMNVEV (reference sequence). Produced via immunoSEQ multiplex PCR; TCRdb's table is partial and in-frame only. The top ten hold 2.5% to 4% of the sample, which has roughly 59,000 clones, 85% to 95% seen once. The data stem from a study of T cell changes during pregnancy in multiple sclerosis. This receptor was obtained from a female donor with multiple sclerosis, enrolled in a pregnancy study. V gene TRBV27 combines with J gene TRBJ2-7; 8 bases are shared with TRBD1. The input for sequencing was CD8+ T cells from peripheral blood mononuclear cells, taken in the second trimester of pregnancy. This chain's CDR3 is CASSSTGGAYEQYF. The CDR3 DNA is TGTGCCAGCAGTTCAACAGGGGGAGCCTACGAGCAGTACTTC.